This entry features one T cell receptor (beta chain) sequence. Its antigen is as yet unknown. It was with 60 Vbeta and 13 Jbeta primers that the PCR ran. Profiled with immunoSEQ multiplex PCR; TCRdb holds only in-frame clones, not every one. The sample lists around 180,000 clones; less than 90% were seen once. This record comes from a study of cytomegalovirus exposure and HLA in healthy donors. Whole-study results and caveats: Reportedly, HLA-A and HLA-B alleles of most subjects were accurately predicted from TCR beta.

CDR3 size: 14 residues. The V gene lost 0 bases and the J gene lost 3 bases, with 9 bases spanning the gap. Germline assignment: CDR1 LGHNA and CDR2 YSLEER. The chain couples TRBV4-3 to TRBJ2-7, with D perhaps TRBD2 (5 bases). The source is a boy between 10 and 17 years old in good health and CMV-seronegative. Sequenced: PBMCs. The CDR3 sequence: CASSQESGYYEQYF. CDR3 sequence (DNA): TGCGCCAGCAGCCAAGAATCGGGGTACTACGAGCAGTACTTC.